This TCR beta chain was recovered during a study of blood T cell repertoires in COVID-19. Enrollment of patients from Seattle took place during active infection, with longitudinal follow-up. V was cut by 5 bases and J by 3 bases, with 13 bases left in between. Germline-derived CDR1 and CDR2 are LGHDT and YNNKEL (reference sequence). The CDR3 extends over 14 amino acids. Sequencing used immunoSEQ multiplex PCR; TCRdb keeps in-frame clones, though not all of them. The repertoire consists of approximately 290,000 clones, with around 82% occurring once and the leading ten covering about 15%. The TCR sequence derives from a person aged 65-85 years with COVID-19, enrolled during active disease. This chain links TRBV3-1 (or the pseudogene TRBV3-2) with TRBJ1-1; perhaps TRBD1 as D (5 bases). Specimen: peripheral blood. CDR3 sequence (DNA): TGTGCCAGCAGCGGCGCAGGGTATGACACTGAAGCTTTCTTT. Amino acid sequence: CASSGAGYDTEAFF.